The 24 T cell receptor beta chains presented below share a single source sample, sequenced in a study of regulatory T cells in long-lasting Graves disease (TCRdb year 2021). Library preparation was by multiplex PCR. The data were produced on an Illumina HiSeq 4000. CDR3 regions were amplified by Arm-PCR with iRepertoire HTBI primers to construct TCR beta libraries. The public reads were quality trimmed at Q25 with fastp and then assembled into clones with MiXCR by TCRdb, keeping productive beta chains. Entries are consolidated by CDR3 protein sequence, retaining the most common genes and DNA. Across this sample there are roughly 300,000 distinct CDR3 sequences, with around 21% seen only once. The ten top clones hold approximately 60% of the sample. The sample's time point label is to be understood as: persistent/refractory GD, antithyroid drugs over 5 years with positive TRAb. For both TCR sequencing and RNA sequencing, RNA was extracted from PBMCs in TRIzol.

The sequences come from peripheral blood mononuclear cells (PBMCs), collected when the disease was refractory, from a patient treated with antithyroid drugs. These receptors originate from a female donor with Graves disease.

The gene calls are TRBV20-1 and TRBJ2-7; D uncertain. V was pared by 1 base and J by 2 bases, with 6 bases between. This CDR3 contains 12 residues. The germline V gene encodes CDR1 DFQATT and CDR2 SNEGSKA (reference sequence). CDR3 coding DNA: TGCAGTGCTAGAGTCACCCCCTACGAGCAGTACTTC. Amino acid sequence: CSARVTPYEQYF.

The chain joins TRBV20-1 to TRBJ2-7, with D possibly matching TRBD2 (6 bases). The CDR3 spans 11 residues. With 6 bases removed from V and 4 bases from J, the gap between germline ends came to 10 bases. The germline V gene encodes CDR1 DFQATT and CDR2 SNEGSKA (reference sequence). Written as DNA, the CDR3 is TGCAGTGCGGGGACTCGATACGAGCAGTACTTC. Translated: CSAGTRYEQYF.

This chain joins TRBV2 and TRBJ2-7; D is perhaps TRBD1 (5 bases). Germline V gene data show CDR1 as SNHLY and CDR2 as FYNNEI. The V and J ends lost 9 bases and 1 base respectively, with 13 bases between them. This CDR3 is built from 13 residues. The CDR3 DNA reads as TGTGCCAGTCACGACAGCGAATCCTACGAGCAGTACTTC. Translation gives CASHDSESYEQYF.

The J gene is TRBJ1-6, the V gene TRBV11-2; TRBD1 is a possible D gene (6 bases). Germline V CDR1 and CDR2: SGHAT, FQNNGV. Trimming left V 4 bases short and J 11 bases short, with 18 bases between. This CDR3 is built from 15 residues. CDR3 nucleotides: TGTGCCAGCAGCTCCCACAGGGCGGGGGTTACACCCCTCCACTTT. This sequence encodes CASSSHRAGVTPLHF.

V gene TRBV10-3 combines with J gene TRBJ2-2; D tentatively fits TRBD1 or TRBD2 (5 bases each). V was clipped by 2 bases and J by 2 bases, with 12 bases between them. CDR1 ENHRY and CDR2 SYGVKD come from the germline V gene. CDR3 length equals 16 residues. Here the CDR3 DNA reads TGTGCCATCAGTGAGGTTGGGACCACAAACACCGGGGAGCTGTTTTTT. Translating gives CAISEVGTTNTGELFF.

V usage is TRBV6-1 and J usage is TRBJ2-1, with D possibly being TRBD1 (5 bases). Germline V gene data show CDR1 as MNHNS and CDR2 as SASEGT. The CDR3 has 12 amino acids. V lost 7 bases and J lost 6, with 10 bases in between. Here the CDR3 DNA reads TGTGCCAGCATCTCAAGGGGCAATGAGCAGTTCTTC. It codes for CASISRGNEQFF.

The sample holds a few counts of this clonotype. This rearrangement joins TRBV5-6 to TRBJ1-4; D is possibly TRBD1 (5 bases). The V end was cut by 4 bases, the J end by 3 bases, with 16 bases between. The CDR3 has 16 amino acids. Germline CDR1 and CDR2: SGHDT and YYEEEE. CDR3 region: CASSTGVGRPNEKLFF. In DNA form, the CDR3 reads TGTGCCAGCAGCACGGGTGTGGGACGGCCTAATGAAAAACTGTTTTTT.

This clonotype showed up many times. The gene calls are TRBV13 and TRBJ1-6; D unresolved. The germline V gene has CDR1 PRHDT and CDR2 FYEKMQ (reference sequence). There are 16 residues in the CDR3. V lost 5 bases and J 0 bases, leaving 11 bases between the germline ends. CDR3: CASSLMGSSYNSPLHF. CDR3 DNA: TGTGCCAGCAGCCTTATGGGGAGCTCCTATAATTCACCCCTCCACTTT. The full variable domain, with the rest looked up from reference TRBV13 and TRBJ1-6, is AAGVIQSPRHLIKEKRETATLKCYPIPRHDTVYWYQQGPGQDPQFLISFYEKMQSDKGSIPDRFSAQQFSDYHSELNMSSLELGDSALYFCASSLMGSSYNSPLHFGNGTRLTVT.

This clonotype appeared many times. J is TRBJ1-1 and V is TRBV5-8; D remains unclear. With 1 base removed from V and 11 bases from J, the gap between germline ends came to 15 bases. The V gene's germline CDR1 is SGHTS and CDR2 YDEGEE. The CDR3 is 13 amino acids. The CDR3 sequence is CASSLRSARGAFF. CDR3 coding DNA: TGTGCCAGCAGCTTGCGGTCAGCTCGTGGGGCTTTCTTT.

The chain couples TRBV18 to TRBJ2-5, with D possibly being TRBD1 (6 bases). The germline V gene encodes CDR1 KGHSH and CDR2 LQKENI. This CDR3 contains 14 residues. V was clipped by 3 bases and J by 2 bases, with 10 bases between them. The CDR3 DNA sequence: TGTGCCAGCTCACCGTGGGACATTCAAGAGACCCAGTACTTC. Its translation: CASSPWDIQETQYF.

This clonotype showed up just a few times. V gene TRBV12-3 or TRBV12-4 combines with J gene TRBJ2-3, with TRBD2 matching 9 bases. V lost 6 bases, J lost 2 bases, and 9 bases stayed unmatched. The CDR3 extends over 16 amino acids. CDR3 DNA: TGTGCCAGCAGCCAGGGACTAGCTGAAATCACAGATACGCAGTATTTT. This encodes CASSQGLAEITDTQYF.

Remarks on this clonotype: This may arise from a read error, as a much more abundant clone is one base away. The J gene is TRBJ2-5, the V gene TRBV11-1; either TRBD1 or TRBD2 may fit D (5 bases each). V was clipped by 4 bases and J by 4 bases, with 13 bases between them. This CDR3 region has 14 residues. Germline V gives CDR1 SGHAT, CDR2 FQDESV (reference sequence). CDR3 coding DNA: TGTGCCAGCAGCTCGGGACCGTCCCGAGAGACCCAGTACTTC. Protein sequence: CASSSGPSRETQYF. Full variable domain (remainder filled in from reference TRBV11-1 and TRBJ2-5): EAEVAQSPRYKITEKSQAVAFWCDPISGHATLYWYRQILGQGPELLVQFQDESVVDDSQLPKDRFSAERLKGVDSTLKIQPAELGDSAMYLCASSSGPSRETQYFGPGTRLLVL.

This clonotype was counted a few times. The genes are TRBV7-9 and TRBJ2-7; 9 bases map to TRBD2. The ends lost 4 bases at V and 4 bases at J; junction bases unmatched: 11. Germline CDR1 SEHNR, CDR2 FQNEAQ (reference sequence). The CDR3 runs 16 residues. CDR3: CASSSALAGESYEQYF. The CDR3 nucleotides read TGTGCCAGCAGCTCCGCTTTAGCGGGAGAAAGTTACGAGCAGTACTTC.

As concerns this clonotype: One end of the junction varies from germline; a read error may be responsible. The rearrangement links TRBV27 to TRBJ1-5; D not certain. The CDR3 covers 13 residues. The germline gives CDR1 MNHEY, CDR2 SMNVEV (reference sequence). In DNA form, the CDR3 reads TGTGCCAGCAGTTTAGGTGTAGGTCAGCCCCGGCATTTT. It is translated as CASSLGVGQPRHF.

This chain uses TRBV14 with TRBJ2-6, with D unclear. Looked up from germline, CDR1 is SGHDN and CDR2 is FVKESK. The V end was cut by 3 bases, the J end by 3 bases, with 9 bases between. CDR3 length equals 15 residues. The CDR3 DNA is TGTGCCAGCAGCCATCAAGGCGGTGGGGCCAACGTCCTGACTTTC. Translating it yields CASSHQGGGANVLTF. The complete variable domain, with remaining parts taken from reference TRBV14 and TRBJ2-6, reads EAGVTQFPSHSVIEKGQTVTLRCDPISGHDNLYWYRRVMGKEIKFLLHFVKESKQDESGMPNNRFLAERTGGTYSTLKVQPAELEDSGVYFCASSHQGGGANVLTFGAGSRLTVL.

This clonotype showed up just a few times. V is TRBV6-1 and J is TRBJ2-7; D is ambiguous. The germline V gene encodes CDR1 MNHNS and CDR2 SASEGT. V lost 8 bases and J 3 bases, leaving 11 bases between the germline ends. The CDR3 is 12 residues long. CDR3 region: CASGISFYEQYF. CDR3 nucleotide sequence: TGTGCCAGCGGGATATCCTTCTACGAGCAGTACTTC.

This clonotype was seen ten or more times. The CDR3 DNA follows: TGTGCCAGCAGTTCGTCTAACTATGGCTACACCTTC. Encoded protein: CASSSSNYGYTF. The V and J genes are TRBV28 and TRBJ1-2; the D is unclear. Trimming cost V 4 bases and J 0 bases, with 3 bases left between them. Per the germline V gene, CDR1 is MDHEN and CDR2 is SYDVKM. The CDR3 runs to 12 residues.

The DNA of the CDR3 is TGTGCCAGCAGTTTTGGTAGAAACAATGAGCAGTTCTTC. This gives the protein CASSFGRNNEQFF. V and J are TRBV28 and TRBJ2-1; the D is unclear. Trimming stripped 3 bases from V and 5 bases from J, with 8 bases between. The V gene's germline CDR1 is MDHEN and CDR2 SYDVKM. This CDR3 region has 13 residues.

The V and J genes are TRBV9 and TRBJ2-5; TRBD2 matches 8 bases. Per the germline V gene, CDR1 is SGDLS and CDR2 is YYNGEE. V was clipped by 0 bases and J by 4 bases; unmatched bases: 5. CDR3 length: 15 amino acids. The CDR3 here is CASSVAGGPLETQYF. CDR3 sequence (DNA): TGTGCCAGCAGCGTAGCGGGAGGGCCTTTAGAGACCCAGTACTTC.

The chain joins TRBV20-1 to TRBJ2-7, with 11 positions matching TRBD2. Germline V gene data show CDR1 as DFQATT and CDR2 as SNEGSKA (reference sequence). The V gene end was trimmed by 1 base and the J gene end by 6 bases; junction bases not matched to a gene: 5. CDR3 length: 14 residues. The CDR3 sequence: CSARGTSGFFEQYF. CDR3 nucleotide sequence: TGCAGTGCTAGAGGGACTAGCGGGTTCTTCGAGCAGTACTTC.

This clonotype was seen at least ten times. V is TRBV28 and J is TRBJ1-4; maybe TRBD1 (6 bases). V was shortened by 5 bases and J by 8 bases, with 15 bases between the two germline ends. Germline CDR1 reads MDHEN; CDR2 reads SYDVKM. The CDR3 runs 14 residues. The DNA of the CDR3 is TGTGCCAGCAGTCCCGGGGGGGCGGGGGAAAAACTGTTTTTT. It yields the protein CASSPGGAGEKLFF.

This clonotype was recorded a few times. The J gene is TRBJ1-1, the V gene TRBV20-1; the D gene is possibly TRBD1 (5 bases). V was pared by 0 bases and J by 10 bases, with 21 bases between. The CDR3 has 15 amino acids. Germline V gives CDR1 DFQATT, CDR2 SNEGSKA (reference sequence). The CDR3 sequence is CSARDPGGSERIAFF. The CDR3 bases are TGCAGTGCTAGAGATCCCGGGGGGAGCGAGCGGATAGCTTTCTTT.

The chain recombines TRBV7-2 with TRBJ1-5; D unresolved. Trimming removed 3 bases at V and 7 bases at J, with 10 bases between. Germline CDR1 and CDR2: SGHTA and FQGNSA. CDR3 length equals 13 residues. The DNA for the CDR3 is TGTGCCAGCAGCTTTAACCCGGGGCAGCCCCAGCATTTT. The encoded protein is CASSFNPGQPQHF.

The chain employs TRBV7-9 and TRBJ2-7, with D perhaps matching TRBD1 (5 bases). Germline V gene lookup returns CDR1 SEHNR and CDR2 FQNEAQ (reference sequence). There are 14 residues in the CDR3. V was clipped by 4 bases and J by 4 bases, with 14 bases between them. CDR3 loop: CASSSDTRQYEQYF. The CDR3 DNA follows: TGTGCCAGCAGCTCAGATACTCGACAGTACGAGCAGTACTTC.